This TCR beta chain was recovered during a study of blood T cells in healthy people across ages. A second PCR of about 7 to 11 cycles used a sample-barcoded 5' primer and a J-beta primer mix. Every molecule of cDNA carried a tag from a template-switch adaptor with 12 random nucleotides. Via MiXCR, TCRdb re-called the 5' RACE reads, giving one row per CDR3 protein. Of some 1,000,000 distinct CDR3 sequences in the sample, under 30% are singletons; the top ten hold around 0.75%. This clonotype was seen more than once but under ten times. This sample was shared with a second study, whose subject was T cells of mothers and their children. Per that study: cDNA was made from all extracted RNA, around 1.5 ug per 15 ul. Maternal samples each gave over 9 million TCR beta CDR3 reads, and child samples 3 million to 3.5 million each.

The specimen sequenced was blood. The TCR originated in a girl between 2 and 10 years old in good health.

CDR3 protein: CASSVSGSGNTIYF. Written as DNA, the CDR3 is TGTGCCAGCAGCGTATCAGGCTCTGGAAACACCATATATTTT. V usage is TRBV9 and J usage is TRBJ1-3; D is unresolved. This CDR3 spans 14 amino acids. Per the germline V gene, CDR1 is SGDLS and CDR2 is YYNGEE. Trimming pared 1 base from V and 0 bases from J, leaving 5 bases between.